The 15 T cell receptor beta chains below come from one sample, sequenced in a study of cytomegalovirus exposure and HLA in healthy donors. The primer mix had 60 Vbeta and 13 Jbeta primers. The protocol was immunoSEQ multiplex PCR, while the TCRdb copy is restricted to in-frame clones and leaves out a portion. Altogether 99,000 or so clones are present, over 70% being singletons, with the ten largest covering roughly 8.6%. Material for sequencing was PBMCs. The receptor source for this set is a woman aged 40-49 years in good health and CMV-seropositive.

This chain connects TRBV29-1 to TRBJ2-3, with D maybe TRBD2 (6 bases). The CDR3 extends over 12 amino acids. From germline, CDR1 is SQVTM and CDR2 ANQGSEA. The chain's CDR3 is CSGGLTTDTQYF. The CDR3 DNA follows: TGCAGTGGGGGACTCACTACAGATACGCAGTATTTT.

V and J are TRBV19 and TRBJ2-1, with a possible D match to TRBD2 (6 bases). From germline, CDR1 is LNHDA and CDR2 SQIVND (reference sequence). The CDR3 consists of 13 residues. Deletions cut 5 bases from V and 7 bases from J, with 12 bases between. In DNA, the CDR3 is TGTGCCAGTAGTTGGGCGGCGGGGAATGAGCAGTTCTTC. Its translation: CASSWAAGNEQFF.

This clone was observed a single time. The chain uses TRBV18 and TRBJ2-2; 9 bases line up with TRBD1. V lost 4 bases and J lost 2; bases outside the gene matches: 2. From germline, CDR1 is KGHSH and CDR2 LQKENI. This CDR3 has 15 residues. In DNA, the CDR3 is TGTGCCAGCTCACGGGACAGGGTAAACACCGGGGAGCTGTTTTTT. It specifies CASSRDRVNTGELFF.

The CDR3 DNA follows: TGTGCCAGCAGGACTAGTTTCGGGGGAACCGGGGAGCTGTTTTTT. It specifies CASRTSFGGTGELFF. This chain uses TRBV2 with TRBJ2-2; D might be TRBD2 (6 bases). Germline V gene lookup returns CDR1 SNHLY and CDR2 FYNNEI. CDR3 length: 15 residues. Trimming pared 6 bases from V and 5 bases from J, leaving 16 bases between.

This clone was counted only a few times. V usage is TRBV6-6 and J usage is TRBJ2-2; D possibly corresponds to TRBD2 (6 bases). With 6 bases removed from V and 2 bases from J, the gap between germline ends came to 13 bases. The length of the CDR3 is 15 residues. Germline CDR1 is MNHNY and CDR2 is SVGAGI (reference sequence). CDR3 amino acids: CASSPSSGNTGELFF. DNA for the CDR3: TGTGCCAGCAGCCCAAGTAGCGGTAACACCGGGGAGCTGTTTTTT.

This clone occurred once. The chain carries TRBV28 and TRBJ1-5, with D possibly matching TRBD1 (5 bases). Germline CDR1 is MDHEN and CDR2 is SYDVKM. The V gene lost 4 bases and the J gene lost 0 bases, with 13 bases spanning the gap. The CDR3 is made up of 16 amino acids. The CDR3 DNA reads TGTGCCAGCAGTTCAATGAAGGGGAATAGCAATCAGCCCCAGCATTTT. This encodes CASSSMKGNSNQPQHF.

The chain links TRBV6-5 to TRBJ2-7; 7 nucleotides line up with TRBD1. The junction had 5 bases not matched to a gene; V was cut back by 0 bases and J by 0 bases. Germline CDR1 MNHEY, CDR2 SVGAGI. This CDR3 is built from 16 residues. In nucleotides, the CDR3 is TGTGCCAGCAGTTACTCGCTCAGGGGGACCTCCTACGAGCAGTACTTC. It codes for CASSYSLRGTSYEQYF.

This clone was recorded only once. The chain carries TRBV4-2 and TRBJ2-1; tentatively, D is TRBD1 (6 bases). The CDR3 loop spans 15 amino acids. Trimming shortened V by 0 bases and J by 0 bases, and 6 bases separated the two germline ends. From germline, CDR1 is LGHNA and CDR2 YNFKEQ. The CDR3, as DNA: TGTGCCAGCAGCCAAGAAGGGGGCTCCTACAATGAGCAGTTCTTC. Translated: CASSQEGGSYNEQFF.

The J gene is TRBJ2-1, the V gene TRBV4-1; 9 bases are shared with TRBD1. Trimming removed 3 bases from V and 4 bases from J; junction bases left unmatched: 10. CDR1 is MGHRA and CDR2 is YSYEKL in the germline V gene. CDR3 length: 17 amino acids. The CDR3 loop is CASSHPGGTGRYNEQFF. In nucleotides, the CDR3 is TGCGCCAGCAGCCACCCTGGAGGGACAGGGCGGTACAATGAGCAGTTCTTC.

To note about this clone: The junction differs from germline at one of its ends, possibly a read error. This chain links TRBV4-2 with TRBJ2-7, with TRBD2 matching over 8 bases. The germline V gene encodes CDR1 LGHNA and CDR2 YNFKEQ. CDR3 length: 18 residues. The CDR3 here is CASSPLGTSGLLSHEQYF. For the CDR3, the DNA is TGTGCCAGCAGCCCCCTGGGAACTAGCGGACTCCTCTCCCACGAGCAGTACTTC.

The chain carries TRBV19 and TRBJ2-7; TRBD1 might be the D (6 bases). The CDR3 runs to 13 residues. V lost 1 base and J 6 bases, leaving 10 bases between the germline ends. CDR1 LNHDA and CDR2 SQIVND come from the germline V gene (reference sequence). The CDR3 region has the DNA TGTGCCAGTAGTATAGGAGGACAGTCCGAGCAGTACTTC. It codes for CASSIGGQSEQYF.

This chain uses TRBV7-9 with TRBJ2-3; the D gene is possibly TRBD2 (5 bases). This CDR3 is built from 17 residues. Germline V lookup: CDR1 SEHNR, CDR2 FQNEAQ (reference sequence). V was cut by 5 bases and J by 4 bases, with 22 bases left in between. The DNA of the CDR3 is TGTGCCAGCAGCCCTTCCGTTTCGGGGTTTTATCCAGATACGCAGTATTTT. Translation: CASSPSVSGFYPDTQYF.

The chain combines TRBV21-1 with TRBJ2-5; the D call in the table, TRBD1, was not verified against the DNA. TRBV21-1 is listed as a pseudogene. CDR3 length: 14 amino acids. The CDR3 nucleotides are TGTGCCAGCAGCAAAGTGGACAGGGGGGGGACCCAGTACTTC. Protein: CASSKVDRGGTQYF.

The chain uses TRBV11-1 and TRBJ2-7; 11 bases fit TRBD1. The germline CDR1 and CDR2 sequences are SGHAT and FQDESV (reference sequence). V lost 5 bases and J lost 5; bases outside the gene matches: 14. The CDR3 runs 17 residues. CDR3 DNA: TGTGCCAGCAGCACTATCATCGGACAGGGGGCGTCTCACGAGCAGTACTTC. Translation: CASSTIIGQGASHEQYF. The whole variable domain, remainder taken from reference TRBV11-1 and TRBJ2-7, is EAEVAQSPRYKITEKSQAVAFWCDPISGHATLYWYRQILGQGPELLVQFQDESVVDDSQLPKDRFSAERLKGVDSTLKIQPAELGDSAMYLCASSTIIGQGASHEQYFGPGTRLTVT.

This rearrangement joins TRBV13 to TRBJ2-5; the match to TRBD1 covers 7 bases. Germline V CDR1 and CDR2: PRHDT, FYEKMQ (reference sequence). This CDR3 has 16 amino acids. The trim removed 1 base at V and 4 bases at J, leaving 9 bases unmatched. The CDR3 is CASSLVFDRQGETQYF. CDR3 bases: TGTGCCAGCAGCTTAGTTTTCGATAGACAGGGAGAGACCCAGTACTTC.